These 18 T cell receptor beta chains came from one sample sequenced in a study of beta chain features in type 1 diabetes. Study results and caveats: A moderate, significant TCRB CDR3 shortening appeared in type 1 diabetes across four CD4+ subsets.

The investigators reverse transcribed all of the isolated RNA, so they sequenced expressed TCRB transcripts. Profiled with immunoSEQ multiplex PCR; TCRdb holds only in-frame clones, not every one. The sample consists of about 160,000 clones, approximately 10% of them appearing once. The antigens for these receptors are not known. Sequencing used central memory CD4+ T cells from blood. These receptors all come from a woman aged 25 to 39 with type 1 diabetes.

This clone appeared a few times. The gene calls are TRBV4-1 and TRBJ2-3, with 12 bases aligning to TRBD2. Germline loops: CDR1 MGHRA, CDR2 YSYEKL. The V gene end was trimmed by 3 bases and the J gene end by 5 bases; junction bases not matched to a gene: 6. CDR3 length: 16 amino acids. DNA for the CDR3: TGCGCCAGCAGCCATGAAGGACTAGCGGGAAGAGATACGCAGTATTTT. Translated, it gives CASSHEGLAGRDTQYF.

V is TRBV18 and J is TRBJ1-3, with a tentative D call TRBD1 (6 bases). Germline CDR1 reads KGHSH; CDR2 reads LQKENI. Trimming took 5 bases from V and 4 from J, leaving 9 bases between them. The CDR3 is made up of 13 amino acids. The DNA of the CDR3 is TGTGCCAGCTCAAACGGACAGGGAAACACCATATATTTT. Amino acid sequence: CASSNGQGNTIYF.

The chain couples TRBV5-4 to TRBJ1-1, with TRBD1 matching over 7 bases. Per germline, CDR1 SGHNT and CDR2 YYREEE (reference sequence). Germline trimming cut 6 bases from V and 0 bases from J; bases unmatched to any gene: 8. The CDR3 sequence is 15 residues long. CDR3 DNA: TGTGCCAGCACCCAGGGGGGCAGTTTGAACACTGAAGCTTTCTTT. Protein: CASTQGGSLNTEAFF.

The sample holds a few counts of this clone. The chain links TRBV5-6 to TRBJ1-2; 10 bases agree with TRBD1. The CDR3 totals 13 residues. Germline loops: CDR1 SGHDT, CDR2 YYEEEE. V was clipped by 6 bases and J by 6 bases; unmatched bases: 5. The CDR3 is CASTFGQGDGYTF. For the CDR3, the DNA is TGTGCCAGCACCTTTGGACAGGGGGATGGCTACACCTTC. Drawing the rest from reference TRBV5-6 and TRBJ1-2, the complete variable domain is DAGVTQSPTHLIKTRGQQVTLRCSPKSGHDTVSWYQQALGQGPQFIFQYYEEEERQRGNFPDRFSGHQFPNYSSELNVNALLLGDSALYLCASTFGQGDGYTFGSGTRLTVV.

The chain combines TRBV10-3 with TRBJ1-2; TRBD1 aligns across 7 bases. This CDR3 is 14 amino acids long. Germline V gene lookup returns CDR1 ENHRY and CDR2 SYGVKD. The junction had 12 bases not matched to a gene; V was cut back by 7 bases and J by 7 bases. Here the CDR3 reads CAIKGAEGALGYTF. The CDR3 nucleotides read TGTGCCATCAAAGGGGCCGAGGGGGCGCTTGGCTACACCTTC.

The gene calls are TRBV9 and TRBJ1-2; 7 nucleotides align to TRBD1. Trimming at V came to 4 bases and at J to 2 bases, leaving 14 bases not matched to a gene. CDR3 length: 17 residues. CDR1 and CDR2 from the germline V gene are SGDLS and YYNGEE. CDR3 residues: CASSPYILTGENYGYTF. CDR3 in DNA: TGTGCCAGCAGCCCCTATATCCTAACAGGGGAGAACTATGGCTACACCTTC.

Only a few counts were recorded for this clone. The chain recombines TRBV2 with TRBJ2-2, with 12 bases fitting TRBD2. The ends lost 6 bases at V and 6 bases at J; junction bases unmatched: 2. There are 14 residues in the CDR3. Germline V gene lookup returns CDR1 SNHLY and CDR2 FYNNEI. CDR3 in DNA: TGTGCCAGCAGAGGGACTAGCGGGTCCGGGGAGCTGTTTTTT. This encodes CASRGTSGSGELFF.

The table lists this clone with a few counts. The CDR3 here is CASSPGTSDIQYF. For the CDR3, the DNA is TGTGCCAGCAGCCCCGGGACTAGTGACATTCAGTACTTC. This chain links TRBV5-4 with TRBJ2-4; 8 bases line up with TRBD2. Per germline, CDR1 SGHNT and CDR2 YYREEE (reference sequence). The CDR3 extends over 13 amino acids. V dropped 4 bases and J dropped 8; count of bases not matched to a gene: 5.

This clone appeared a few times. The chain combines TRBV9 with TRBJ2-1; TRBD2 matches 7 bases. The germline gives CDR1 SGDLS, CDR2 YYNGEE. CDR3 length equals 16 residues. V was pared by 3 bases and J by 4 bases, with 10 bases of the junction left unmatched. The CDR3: CASSGASGNIYNEQFF. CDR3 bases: TGTGCCAGCAGCGGGGCTAGCGGAAATATTTACAATGAGCAGTTCTTC.

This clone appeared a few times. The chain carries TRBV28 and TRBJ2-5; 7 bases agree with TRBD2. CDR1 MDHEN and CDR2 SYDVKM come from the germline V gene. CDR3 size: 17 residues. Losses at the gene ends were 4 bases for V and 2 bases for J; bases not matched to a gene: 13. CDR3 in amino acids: CASSYDPLAELQETQYF. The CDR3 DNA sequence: TGTGCCAGCAGTTATGACCCCCTAGCGGAACTACAAGAGACCCAGTACTTC.

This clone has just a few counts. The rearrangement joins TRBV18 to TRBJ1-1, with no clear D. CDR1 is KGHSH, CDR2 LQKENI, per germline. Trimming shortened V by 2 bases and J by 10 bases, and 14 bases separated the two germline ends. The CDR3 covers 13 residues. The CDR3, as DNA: TGTGCCAGCTCACCAACGGAGCCACCGGGAGCTTTCTTT. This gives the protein CASSPTEPPGAFF.

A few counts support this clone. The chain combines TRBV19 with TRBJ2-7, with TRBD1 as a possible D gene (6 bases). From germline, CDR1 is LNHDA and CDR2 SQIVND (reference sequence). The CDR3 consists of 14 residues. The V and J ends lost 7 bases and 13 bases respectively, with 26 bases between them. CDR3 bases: TGTGCCAGTACCGAAAGGGGGTTGGACAGCGTGTATTACTTC. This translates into CASTERGLDSVYYF.

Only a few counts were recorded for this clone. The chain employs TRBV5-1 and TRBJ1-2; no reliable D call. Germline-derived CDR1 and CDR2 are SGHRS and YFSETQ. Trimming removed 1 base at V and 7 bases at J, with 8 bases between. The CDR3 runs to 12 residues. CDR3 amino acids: CASSLTEGGYTF. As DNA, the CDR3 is TGCGCCAGCAGCTTGACTGAGGGTGGCTACACCTTC.

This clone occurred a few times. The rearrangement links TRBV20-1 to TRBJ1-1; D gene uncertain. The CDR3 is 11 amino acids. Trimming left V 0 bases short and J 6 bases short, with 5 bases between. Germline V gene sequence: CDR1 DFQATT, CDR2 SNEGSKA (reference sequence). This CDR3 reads CSARDGPEAFF. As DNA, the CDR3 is TGCAGTGCTAGAGATGGGCCTGAAGCTTTCTTT.

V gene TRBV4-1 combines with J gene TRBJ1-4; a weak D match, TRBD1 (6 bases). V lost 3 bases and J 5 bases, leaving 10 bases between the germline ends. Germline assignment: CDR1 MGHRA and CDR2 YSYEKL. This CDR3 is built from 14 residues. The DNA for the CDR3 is TGCGCCAGCAGCCAGCCGACAGGAAATGAAAAACTGTTTTTT. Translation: CASSQPTGNEKLFF.

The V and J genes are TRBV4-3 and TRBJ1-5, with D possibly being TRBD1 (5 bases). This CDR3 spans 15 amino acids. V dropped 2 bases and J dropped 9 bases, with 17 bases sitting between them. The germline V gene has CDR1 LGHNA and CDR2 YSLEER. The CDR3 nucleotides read TGCGCCAGCAGCCAATCTGCGACAGCCCTTGGGCCCCAGCATTTT. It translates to CASSQSATALGPQHF.

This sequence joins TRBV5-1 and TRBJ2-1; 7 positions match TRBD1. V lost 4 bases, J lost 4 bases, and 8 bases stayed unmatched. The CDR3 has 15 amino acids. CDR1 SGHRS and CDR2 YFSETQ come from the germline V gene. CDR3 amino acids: CASSERDSIYNEQFF. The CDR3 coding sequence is TGCGCCAGCAGCGAAAGGGACAGCATATACAATGAGCAGTTCTTC. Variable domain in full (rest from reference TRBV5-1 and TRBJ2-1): KAGVTQTPRYLIKTRGQQVTLSCSPISGHRSVSWYQQTPGQGLQFLFEYFSETQRNKGNFPGRFSGRQFSNSRSEMNVSTLELGDSALYLCASSERDSIYNEQFFGPGTRLTVL.

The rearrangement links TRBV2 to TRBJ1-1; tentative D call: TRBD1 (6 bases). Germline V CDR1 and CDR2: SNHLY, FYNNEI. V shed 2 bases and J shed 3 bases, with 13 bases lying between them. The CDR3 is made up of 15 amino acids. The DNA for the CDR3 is TGTGCCAGCAGTGAAAGCGGCAGGGGTGACACTGAAGCTTTCTTT. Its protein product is CASSESGRGDTEAFF.